The source of this T cell receptor (beta chain) is a study of shared clonotypes between healthy human individuals. The CDR3 loop spans 16 amino acids. Per germline, CDR1 MGHRA and CDR2 YSYEKL. Unmatched junction bases numbered 5, after V lost 4 bases and J lost 1 base. CD8 cells classed as naive were CD45RO-negative and positively selected for CCR7, excluding terminally differentiated effector memory CD45RA+ cells. At the deep level, the assay was run. Generated by immunoSEQ multiplex PCR, the TCRdb table keeps only in-frame clones and is missing some. Of nearly 600,000 clones in the sample, nearly 97% are singletons; the top ten hold roughly 0.1%.

Sequencing was carried out using naive CD8+ T cells sorted from blood. The TCR originated in a woman aged 30 to 39 in good health. The chain carries TRBV4-1 and TRBJ1-1; 11 bases align to TRBD1. CDR3 in DNA: TGCGCCAGCAGCCTCGGACAGGGGGCGAAGAACACTGAAGCTTTCTTT. As protein: CASSLGQGAKNTEAFF.